This TCR beta chain is from a study of T cell responses to AZD1222 COVID-19 vaccine. Findings of the study overall: Two AZD1222 doses significantly raised spike-specific TCR breadth and depth over controls. The reported proportion of spike-specific TCRs targeting unmutated variant regions was nearly half. Just a handful of AZD1222 recipients were seropositive at baseline. Clonal diversity was possibly underestimated, and the donors were mostly white British, with more females.

About this clone: The antigen is not known.

TCRdb's table, derived via immunoSEQ multiplex PCR, lists solely in-frame clones and lacks some. This table holds about 120,000 clones, roughly 90% found once. The sequence was obtained from an adult in good health. The source was peripheral blood, collected on day 0 of AZD1222 vaccination.

The CDR3 here is CASSPGRASYEQYF. The CDR3 DNA is TGCGCCAGCAGCCCCGGACGGGCGTCCTACGAGCAGTACTTC. The chain is built from TRBV5-1 and TRBJ2-7; D not resolved. The CDR3 extends over 14 amino acids. The V gene's germline CDR1 is SGHRS and CDR2 YFSETQ. The V and J ends lost 4 bases and 1 base respectively, with 12 bases between them.